This is a list of T cell receptor beta chains from one sample in a study of cytotoxic CD8 clonotypes in ibrutinib-treated CLL. Libraries were prepared by immunoSEQ multiplex PCR; TCRdb keeps only in-frame clonotypes and omits some of them. The sample contains tens of thousands of clones, roughly 50% of which appear only once. The sequencing used PBMCs, collected before ibrutinib treatment. Every receptor here comes from a human donor with chronic lymphocytic leukemia. The CDR3 runs from the conserved cysteine through the conserved F or W. D genes are given only for firm matches. Not every row has a clone size; where given, it reads once, few, many or a size class.

>TRBD1|NA|TRBJ2-1|TRBV18
CASSPLGTGGNEQFF
TGTGCCAGCTCACCGCTCGGGACAGGGGGCAATGAGCAGTTCTTC
>NA|NA|TRBJ2-7|TRBV5-1
CASSLVAVLSYEQYF
TGCGCCAGCAGCTTGGTGGCAGTCCTTTCCTACGAGCAGTACTTC
>NA|NA|TRBJ2-7|TRBV5-1
CASSLSSTPYEQYF
TGCGCCAGCAGCTTGAGTAGTACCCCCTACGAGCAGTACTTC
>TRBD1|few|TRBJ2-6|TRBV27
CASSRDSSFGANVLTF
TGTGCCAGCAGTCGGGACAGCTCGTTTGGGGCCAACGTCCTGACTTTC
>NA|NA|TRBJ1-5|TRBV5-6
CASSTTGRNQPQHF
TGTGCCAGCTCCACCACAGGGAGGAATCAGCCCCAGCATTTT
>TRBD1|NA|TRBJ1-6|TRBV9
CASSVEGAPSSPLHF
TGTGCCAGCAGCGTAGAGGGGGCGCCTAGTTCACCCCTCCACTTT
>NA|few|TRBJ2-2|TRBV7-8
CASSLAVTGRTGELFF
TGTGCCAGCAGCTTAGCTGTGACAGGGAGGACCGGGGAGCTGTTTTTT
>TRBD1|few|TRBJ1-5|TRBV7-6
CASSLAGGGRQPQHF
TGTGCCAGCAGCTTAGCAGGAGGGGGCCGGCAGCCCCAGCATTTT
>TRBD1|NA|TRBJ2-7|TRBV4-2
CASSPVPGQAYEQYF
TGTGCCAGCAGCCCCGTACCGGGACAGGCCTACGAGCAGTACTTC
>TRBD2|NA|TRBJ2-1|TRBV2
CASRGPSLGGSSYNEQFF
TGTGCCAGCAGGGGGCCCAGCTTAGGCGGGAGCTCCTACAATGAGCAGTTCTTC
>NA|NA|TRBJ2-5|TRBV10-3
CAISRAGKETQYF
TGTGCCATCAGTCGGGCAGGAAAAGAGACCCAGTACTTC
>TRBD1|NA|TRBJ1-1|TRBV5-1
CASSSGGGYTEAFF
TGCGCCAGCAGCTCAGGGGGAGGGTACACTGAAGCTTTCTTT
>NA|few|TRBJ1-4|TRBV7-9
CASSLASPTEKLFF
TGTGCCAGCAGCTTAGCGAGCCCTACTGAAAAACTGTTTTTT
>TRBD1|few|TRBJ1-5|TRBV6-1
CASSVQLTGDNQPQHF
TGTGCCAGCAGTGTACAGCTGACAGGGGACAATCAGCCCCAGCATTTT
>NA|few|TRBJ1-1|TRBV28
CASSPIMNTEAFF
TGTGCCAGCAGCCCCATCATGAACACTGAAGCTTTCTTT
>NA|NA|TRBJ1-1|TRBV11-2
CASSLDWREAFF
TGTGCCAGCAGCTTAGATTGGCGGGAAGCTTTCTTT
>NA|NA|TRBJ1-2|TRBV7-9
CASSLVQANYGYTF
TGTGCCAGCAGCTTAGTACAAGCTAACTATGGCTACACCTTC
>NA|NA|TRBJ2-3|TRBV4-1
CASSQDFGGDTQYF
TGCGCCAGCAGCCAAGATTTTGGTGGCGATACGCAGTATTTT
>TRBD1|NA|TRBJ2-3|TRBV15
CATSKGQGNTDTQYF
TGTGCCACCAGCAAGGGACAGGGAAACACAGATACGCAGTATTTT
>TRBD1|few|TRBJ2-7|TRBV18
CASSPRGLYEQYF
TGTGCCAGCTCACCAAGGGGGCTGTACGAGCAGTACTTC
>NA|few|TRBJ1-1|TRBV28
CASSQIQTTPNTEAFF
TGTGCCAGCAGCCAAATACAGACTACCCCAAACACTGAAGCTTTCTTT
>NA|once|TRBJ1-3|TRBV5-1
CASSWNQGAGNTIYF
TGCGCCAGCAGCTGGAATCAGGGAGCTGGAAACACCATATATTTT
>NA|NA|TRBJ1-3|TRBV29-1
CSPSRGGPGNTIYF
TGCAGCCCTTCTCGGGGGGGGCCTGGAAACACCATATATTTT
>TRBD2|medium-sized|TRBJ2-4|TRBV28
CASNSPGLAKNIQYF
TGTGCCAGCAACTCTCCGGGACTAGCGAAAAACATTCAGTACTTC
>TRBD2|NA|TRBJ2-7|TRBV6-1
CASSGPLTSAFDEQYF
TGTGCCAGCAGTGGACCTCTGACTAGCGCATTTGACGAGCAGTACTTC
>TRBD2|NA|TRBJ2-5|TRBV6-1
CASSPVAGGLETQYF
TGTGCCAGCAGCCCGGTAGCGGGGGGCTTAGAGACCCAGTACTTC
>NA|NA|TRBJ1-4|TRBV14
CASRPTGGGLFF
TGTGCCAGCAGACCCACGGGGGGTGGACTGTTTTTT
>NA|NA|TRBJ2-7|TRBV5-1
CASSLVGGGVLDEQYF
TGCGCCAGCAGCTTGGTTGGAGGGGGCGTTTTAGACGAGCAGTACTTC
>NA|NA|TRBJ2-1|TRBV5-1
CASSLRISGFSYNEQFF
TGCGCCAGCAGCCTGAGAATAAGCGGGTTCTCCTACAATGAGCAGTTCTTC
>NA|NA|TRBJ1-3|TRBV5-1
CASSLDRNSGNTIYF
TGCGCCAGCAGCTTGGACAGGAACTCTGGAAACACCATATATTTT
>TRBD1|NA|TRBJ1-1|TRBV6-5
CASSYAGQGVAEAFF
TGTGCCAGCAGTTACGCGGGACAGGGAGTCGCTGAAGCTTTCTTT
>NA|once|TRBJ2-1|TRBV28
CASRVLQSYNEQFF
TGTGCCAGCAGGGTTTTGCAGTCTTACAATGAGCAGTTCTTC
>NA|NA|TRBJ1-1|TRBV4-1
CASSREWGLRVDTEAFF
TGCGCCAGCAGCCGGGAATGGGGCTTGAGGGTGGACACTGAAGCTTTCTTT
>TRBD2|few|TRBJ2-3|TRBV19
CASSTLAGGRTDTQYF
TGTGCCAGTAGTACACTAGCGGGGGGGAGGACAGATACGCAGTATTTT
>TRBD2|NA|TRBJ2-2|TRBV7-3
CASSRGLAFGELFF
TGTGCCAGCAGCCGGGGACTAGCTTTCGGGGAGCTGTTTTTT
>TRBD2|NA|TRBJ2-3|TRBV10-3
CAIRDSGTTNTQYF
TGTGCCATCAGAGATTCCGGGACTACAAATACGCAGTATTTT
>NA|NA|TRBJ1-5|TRBV7-9
CASSPGNPGDQPQHF
TGTGCCAGCAGCCCCGGGAACCCTGGGGATCAGCCCCAGCATTTT
>NA|NA|TRBJ2-3|TRBV4-2
CASSQDPRTLKGDTQYF
TGTGCCAGCAGCCAAGACCCCCGAACGTTAAAGGGGGATACGCAGTATTTT
>NA|once|TRBJ2-3|TRBV27
CASSPIDHLATDTQYF
TGTGCCAGCAGTCCGATCGACCACTTGGCCACAGATACGCAGTATTTT
>TRBD2|once|TRBJ2-1|TRBV18
CASSPSSGGDNEQFF
TGTGCCAGCTCACCATCTAGCGGGGGGGACAATGAGCAGTTCTTC
>NA|NA|TRBJ1-1|TRBV6-1
CASSEVADLNTEAFF
TGTGCCAGCAGTGAAGTGGCAGACTTGAACACTGAAGCTTTCTTT
>TRBD1|few|TRBJ2-7|TRBV7-9
CASSRQGTEPYYEQYF
TGTGCCAGCAGCCGACAAGGGACAGAACCTTACTACGAGCAGTACTTC
>NA|NA|TRBJ2-7|TRBV6-4
CASSDSRGLGQCEQYF
TGTGCCAGCAGTGACTCAAGAGGGTTGGGGCAATGCGAGCAGTACTTC
>TRBD1|NA|TRBJ1-1|TRBV10-3
CAIGPGGNTEAFF
TGTGCCATCGGGCCAGGGGGAAACACTGAAGCTTTCTTT
>TRBD1|NA|TRBJ2-2|TRBV5-1
CASSLVQGANGELFF
TGCGCCAGCAGCTTGGTACAGGGGGCTAACGGGGAGCTGTTTTTT